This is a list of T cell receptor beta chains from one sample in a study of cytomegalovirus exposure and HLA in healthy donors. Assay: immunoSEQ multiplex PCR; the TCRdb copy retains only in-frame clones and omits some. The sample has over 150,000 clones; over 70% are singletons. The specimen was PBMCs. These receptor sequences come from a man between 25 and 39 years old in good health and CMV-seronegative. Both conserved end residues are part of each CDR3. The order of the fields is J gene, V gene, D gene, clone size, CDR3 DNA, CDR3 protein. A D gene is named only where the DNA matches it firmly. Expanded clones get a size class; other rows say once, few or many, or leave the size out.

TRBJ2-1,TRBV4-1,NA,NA,TGCGCCAGCAGCCCCACCCAAAGCGAGCAGTTCTTC,CASSPTQSEQFF
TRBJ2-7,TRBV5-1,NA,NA,TGCGCCAGCAGCTGGAGGACGGGCGAGCAGTACTTC,CASSWRTGEQYF
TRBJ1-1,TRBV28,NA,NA,TGTGCTTTGCGGGATTCTGGCGACACTGAAGCTTTCTTT,CALRDSGDTEAFF
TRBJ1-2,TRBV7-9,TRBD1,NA,TGTGCCAGCAGCGATCGGGACAGCTCTTACTATGGCTACACCTTC,CASSDRDSSYYGYTF
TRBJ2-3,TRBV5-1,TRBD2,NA,TGCGCCAGCACCGGACTAGCGTTTAGCACAGATACGCAGTATTTT,CASTGLAFSTDTQYF
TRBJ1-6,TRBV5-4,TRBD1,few,TGTGCCAGCGGACAGGTGCGGAATTCACCCCTCCACTTT,CASGQVRNSPLHF
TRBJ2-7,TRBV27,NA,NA,TGTGCCAGCAGTTTCTCCAGGGGTCCCTACGAGCAGTACTTC,CASSFSRGPYEQYF
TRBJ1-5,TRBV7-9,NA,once,TGTTCCAGCAGCTCCACGGACAGAGGGGTCCAGCCCCAGCATTTT,CSSSSTDRGVQPQHF
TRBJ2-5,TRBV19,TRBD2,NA,TGTGCCAGTAGTACCACCCCGACTAGCGGGGTGCGTGAGACCCAGTACTTC,CASSTTPTSGVRETQYF
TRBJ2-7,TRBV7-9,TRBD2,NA,TGTGCCAGCAGCGCCGCTAGCGGGGGGGGGTCCTACGAGCAGTACTTC,CASSAASGGGSYEQYF
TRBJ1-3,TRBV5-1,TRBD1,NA,TGCGCCAGCAGCTTACAGGGGGCTCCTGGAAACACCATATATTTT,CASSLQGAPGNTIYF
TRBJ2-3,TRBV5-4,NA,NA,TGTGCCAGCAGCCCCACTACAGATACGCAGTATTTT,CASSPTTDTQYF
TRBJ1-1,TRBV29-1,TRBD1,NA,TGCAGCGTTGGTACAGGGGCCCTCGACACTGAAGCTTTCTTT,CSVGTGALDTEAFF
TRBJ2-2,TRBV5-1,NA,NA,TGCGCCAGCAGCTCGTTGAGTACCACCACCGGGGAGCTGTTTTTT,CASSSLSTTTGELFF
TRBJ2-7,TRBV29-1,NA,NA,TGCAGCGTGGACTACGACGGGACTTCATCCGAGCAGTACTTC,CSVDYDGTSSEQYF
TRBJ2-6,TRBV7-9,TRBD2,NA,TGTGCCAGCAGCTCCGGGACTAGCGGGAGCTCTGGGGCCAACGTCCTGACTTTC,CASSSGTSGSSGANVLTF
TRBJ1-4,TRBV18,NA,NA,TGTGCCAGCTCACCGGGCGCGACGGGGGAAAAACTGTTTTTT,CASSPGATGEKLFF
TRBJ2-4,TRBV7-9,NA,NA,TGTGCCAGCAGCTTAGTTGAGGGAGTGGGAGACAAAAACATTCAGTACTTC,CASSLVEGVGDKNIQYF
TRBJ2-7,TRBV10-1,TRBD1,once,TGCGCCAGCAGTGAAAGAGGGACAGGGAGCACCTACGAGCAGTACTTC,CASSERGTGSTYEQYF
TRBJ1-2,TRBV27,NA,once,TGTGCCAGCAGTTTAGGGGGCGCCAACTATGGCTACACCTTC,CASSLGGANYGYTF
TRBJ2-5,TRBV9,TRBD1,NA,TGTGCCAGCAGCGTGGGACAGGTGCCTCAAGAGACCCAGTACTTC,CASSVGQVPQETQYF
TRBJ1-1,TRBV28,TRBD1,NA,TGTGCCAGCAGCCCGACAGGGGAGGTAGCTGAAGCTTTCTTT,CASSPTGEVAEAFF
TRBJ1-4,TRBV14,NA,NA,TGTGCCAGCAGCTTCGCAGGCGAAAAACTGTTTTTT,CASSFAGEKLFF
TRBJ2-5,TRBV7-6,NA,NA,TGTGCCAGCAGCCCGTTGACTAGAGAAGAGACCCAGTACTTC,CASSPLTREETQYF
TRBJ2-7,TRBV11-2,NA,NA,TGTGCCAGCAGCTTAGATGCGGGGTCCAGCTACGAGCAGTACTTC,CASSLDAGSSYEQYF
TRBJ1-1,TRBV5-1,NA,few,TGCGCCAGCAGCTTTCAATGGGCCTCAGGCACTGAAGCTTTCTTT,CASSFQWASGTEAFF
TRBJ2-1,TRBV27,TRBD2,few,TGTGCCAGCAGTCCGGAGCGGGGGGGCTTAAATGAGCAGTTCTTC,CASSPERGGLNEQFF
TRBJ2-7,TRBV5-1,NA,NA,TGCGCCACCGGTCCAGCGGGTTACGAGCAGTACTTC,CATGPAGYEQYF
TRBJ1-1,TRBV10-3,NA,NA,TGTGCCATCAGTGAAAGGGGAAACACTGAAGCTTTCTTT,CAISERGNTEAFF
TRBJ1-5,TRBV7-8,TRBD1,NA,TGTGCCAGCAGCTTAGCGGGAACAGGGGGCAATCAGCCCCAGCATTTT,CASSLAGTGGNQPQHF
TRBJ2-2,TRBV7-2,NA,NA,TGTGCCAGCAGCTTAGCACAGGGCCGAACCGGGGAGCTGTTTTTT,CASSLAQGRTGELFF
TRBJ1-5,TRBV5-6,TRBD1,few,TGTGCCAGCAGCCCGACAGGGTCCTCGCAGCCCCAGCATTTT,CASSPTGSSQPQHF
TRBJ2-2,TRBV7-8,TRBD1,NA,TGTGCCAGCACCACGGGACAGGAGCCCTACACCGGGGAGCTGTTTTTT,CASTTGQEPYTGELFF
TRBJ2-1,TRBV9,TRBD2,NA,TGTGCCAGCAGCGTAGCGGTGGGACTAGCGGGGCAGAGCTCCTACAATGAGCAGTTCTTC,CASSVAVGLAGQSSYNEQFF
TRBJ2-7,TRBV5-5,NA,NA,TGTGCCACCTCCGAGGAGGAGAGCTACGAGCAGTACTTC,CATSEEESYEQYF
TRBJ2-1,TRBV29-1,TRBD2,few,TGCAGCGTTGATGGTTATAGGGGGACTAGCGTCTCCTACAATGAGCAGTTCTTC,CSVDGYRGTSVSYNEQFF
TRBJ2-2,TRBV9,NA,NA,TGTGCCAGCAGCGTAGCTTTAGGGGCGACCGGGGAGCTGTTTTTT,CASSVALGATGELFF
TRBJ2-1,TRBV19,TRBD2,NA,TGTGCCAGTAGTATCCGAGTAGCGGGAGGCAAGAATGAGCAGTTCTTC,CASSIRVAGGKNEQFF
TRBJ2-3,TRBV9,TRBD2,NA,TGTGCCAGCAGCGTAGACGGTAGCGGGAGCCCGGGGGGAGATACGCAGTATTTT,CASSVDGSGSPGGDTQYF
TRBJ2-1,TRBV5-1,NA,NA,TGCGCCAGCACCCGGCGGTCTTCCTACAATGAGCAGTTCTTC,CASTRRSSYNEQFF
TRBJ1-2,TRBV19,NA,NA,TGTGCCAGTAGTATCTTCGGGGAGTCCCTCTATGGCTACACCTTC,CASSIFGESLYGYTF
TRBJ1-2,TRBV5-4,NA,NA,TGTGCCAGCAGCTCCCCGCTCCGAGAGGGCAACACCTTC,CASSSPLREGNTF
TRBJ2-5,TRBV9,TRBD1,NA,TGTGCCAGCAGCCCGGACAGGCCCTTTCAAGAGACCCAGTACTTC,CASSPDRPFQETQYF
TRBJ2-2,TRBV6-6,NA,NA,TGTGCCAGCAGCTTTGTGGGGGGGCCCGTTGGGGAGCTGTTTTTT,CASSFVGGPVGELFF
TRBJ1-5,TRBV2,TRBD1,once,TGTGCCAGCAGGGCCGGGACAGGGGTCAATCAGCCCCAGCATTTT,CASRAGTGVNQPQHF
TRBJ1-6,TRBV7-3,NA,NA,TGTGCCAGCAGCTTACTAGCTAATTCACCCCTCCACTTT,CASSLLANSPLHF
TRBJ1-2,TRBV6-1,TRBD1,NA,TGTGCCAGCAGTGAGGGACAGCCCAGGCCTGGCTACACCTTC,CASSEGQPRPGYTF
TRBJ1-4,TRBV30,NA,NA,TGTGCCTGGAGGAAACAGGGAGTGGCTAATGAAAAACTGTTTTTT,CAWRKQGVANEKLFF
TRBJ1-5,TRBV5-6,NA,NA,TGTGCCAGCAGCTTGGGTCCAGACAGAAGCAATCAGCCCCAGCATTTT,CASSLGPDRSNQPQHF
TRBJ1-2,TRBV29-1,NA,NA,TGCAGCGCCCGGACAGACTATGGCTACACCTTC,CSARTDYGYTF